These 5 T cell receptor beta chains were sequenced from one sample in a study of CD8+ T cells in alopecia areata. The treatment is: oral pan-JAK inhibitor, 5-10 mg twice daily. RNA was extracted and reverse transcribed into cDNA as the sequencing template. Clones were read by immunoSEQ multiplex PCR, and TCRdb kept only the in-frame ones, dropping some. Of more than 95,000 clones listed, under 65% are singletons. The input for sequencing was CD4+ T cells sorted from blood, taken at week 4, from a patient treated with tofacitinib. The source of these receptors is a human donor with alopecia areata.

The chain carries TRBV27 and TRBJ1-1; 7 bases line up with TRBD1. Germline CDR1 and CDR2: MNHEY and SMNVEV (reference sequence). V was clipped by 5 bases and J by 11 bases; unmatched bases: 17. CDR3 length equals 15 residues. The CDR3 bases are TGTGCCAGCAGTCCTCGACAGGGAGAAGGGGTAAGGGCTTTCTTT. This encodes CASSPRQGEGVRAFF.

Of note for this clone: At one end, the junction sequence differs from germline, possibly due to a read error. The CDR3 DNA is TGCGCCAGCGGCTTGAGACAGGACTATGGCTACACCTTC. Amino acids: CASGLRQDYGYTF. V gene TRBV5-1 combines with J gene TRBJ1-2, with a tentative D call TRBD1 (6 bases). The CDR3 is made up of 13 amino acids. The V gene's germline CDR1 is SGHRS and CDR2 YFSETQ. The full variable domain, rest sourced from reference TRBV5-1 and TRBJ1-2, is KAGVTQTPRYLIKTRGQQVTLSCSPISGHRSVSWYQQTPGQGLQFLFEYFSETQRNKGNFPGRFSGRQFSNSRSEMNVSTLELGDSALYLCASGLRQDYGYTFGSGTRLTVV.

This clone was seen only a few times. The chain couples TRBV29-1 to TRBJ2-5; perhaps TRBD2 as D (5 bases). V lost 6 bases to trimming and J lost 5 bases, with 16 bases between them. CDR3 length: 13 amino acids. The germline CDR1 and CDR2 sequences are SQVTM and ANQGSEA. CDR3 bases: TGCAGCGTCCCGGAGCACGGAGGTGAGACCCAGTACTTC. Translation gives CSVPEHGGETQYF.

The rearrangement joins TRBV14 to TRBJ2-1, with 10 bases lining up with TRBD2. Germline V lookup: CDR1 SGHDN, CDR2 FVKESK. Trimming cost V 0 bases and J 6 bases; bases outside gene matches: 14. The CDR3 contains 19 residues. CDR3 protein: CASSQESGLAGALRNEQFF. CDR3 in DNA: TGTGCCAGCAGCCAAGAATCCGGGCTAGCGGGGGCCTTACGCAATGAGCAGTTCTTC. Variable domain in full (rest from reference TRBV14 and TRBJ2-1): EAGVTQFPSHSVIEKGQTVTLRCDPISGHDNLYWYRRVMGKEIKFLLHFVKESKQDESGMPNNRFLAERTGGTYSTLKVQPAELEDSGVYFCASSQESGLAGALRNEQFFGPGTRLTVL.

V gene TRBV7-9 combines with J gene TRBJ2-1, with TRBD2 identical over 8 bases. CDR1 is SEHNR and CDR2 is FQNEAQ in the germline V gene (reference sequence). V shed 4 bases and J 4 bases; nucleotides not matched to a gene: 12. The CDR3 runs to 17 residues. The CDR3 DNA reads TGTGCCAGCAGCTCACACCTAGGACTAGCAGAGTACAATGAGCAGTTCTTC. Translated, it gives CASSSHLGLAEYNEQFF. The entire variable domain, with the rest obtained from reference TRBV7-9 and TRBJ2-1, is as follows: DTGVSQNPRHKITKRGQNVTFRCDPISEHNRLYWYRQTLGQGPEFLTYFQNEAQLEKSRLLSDRFSAERPKGSFSTLEIQRTEQGDSAMYLCASSSHLGLAEYNEQFFGPGTRLTVL.